Listed here are 7 T cell receptor beta chains from one sample, sequenced in a study of cytomegalovirus exposure and HLA in healthy donors. PCR used 60 Vbeta primers and 13 Jbeta primers. This table comes from immunoSEQ multiplex PCR, and its TCRdb copy is limited to in-frame clones, with some not included. The data show fewer than 200,000 clones, around 80% seen once. The sequencing sample was made of PBMCs. These receptors originate from a woman in her 50s in good health and CMV-seropositive.

The sample holds a few counts of this clone. V gene TRBV6-8 combines with J gene TRBJ2-7, with 9 nucleotides matching TRBD1. Germline V CDR1 and CDR2: MNHGY, SAAAGT. The CDR3 runs to 14 residues. Unmatched junction bases numbered 7, after V lost 7 bases and J lost 3 bases. The CDR3 region has the DNA TGTGCCAGCACCCTGAAGGACAGGGGCTACGAGCAGTACTTC. It encodes CASTLKDRGYEQYF.

The chain carries TRBV6-6 and TRBJ2-5; weak D call: TRBD1 (6 bases). Germline CDR1 is MNHNY and CDR2 is SVGAGI (reference sequence). The germline V and J ends were trimmed by 2 bases and 2 bases, with 12 bases remaining between them. This CDR3 is 15 amino acids long. The CDR3 loop reads CASSYVAGAQETQYF. In nucleotides, the CDR3 is TGTGCCAGCAGTTACGTGGCAGGGGCACAAGAGACCCAGTACTTC.

For this clone: No conserved phenylalanine or tryptophan ends this CDR3, so it is likely a read error. The DNA is omitted, as the CDR3 cannot be located on it reliably, and the CDR3 follows TCRdb's listing. The V gene is TRBV10-3, the J gene TRBJ2-7; the table's D call TRBD1 went unverified against the DNA. The CDR3 adds up to 13 amino acids, both ends counted. CDR1 is ENHRY and CDR2 is SYGVKD in the germline V gene. This chain's CDR3 is CAISESETGKWFT.

The gene calls are TRBV7-9 and TRBJ2-2; the D is unclear. The V and J ends lost 2 bases and 1 base respectively, with 5 bases between them. This CDR3 region has 14 residues. From germline, CDR1 is SEHNR and CDR2 FQNEAQ (reference sequence). The CDR3 reads CASSLSGNTGELFF. The CDR3 DNA is TGTGCCAGCAGCTTATCAGGGAACACCGGGGAGCTGTTTTTT. Full variable domain (missing parts from reference TRBV7-9 and TRBJ2-2): DTGVSQNPRHKITKRGQNVTFRCDPISEHNRLYWYRQTLGQGPEFLTYFQNEAQLEKSRLLSDRFSAERPKGSFSTLEIQRTEQGDSAMYLCASSLSGNTGELFFGEGSRLTVL.

V usage is TRBV6-1 and J usage is TRBJ2-5; 7 bases are shared with TRBD1. TRBJ2-7 matches the DNA end more closely, so the J call is doubtful. The germline CDR1 and CDR2 sequences are MNHNS and SASEGT. The CDR3 runs to 14 residues. CDR3 DNA: TGTGCCAGCATAAAGACAGGGCCCGACTACGAGCAGTACTTC. Translated: CASIKTGPDYEQYF.

The V gene is TRBV7-9, the J gene TRBJ2-1, with 7 positions matching TRBD1. Trimming at V came to 8 bases and at J to 4 bases, leaving 8 bases not matched to a gene. From germline, CDR1 is SEHNR and CDR2 FQNEAQ (reference sequence). This CDR3 region has 14 residues. This CDR3 reads CASGAGTAYNEQFF. The CDR3 nucleotides are TGTGCCAGCGGTGCCGGGACAGCTTACAATGAGCAGTTCTTC.

The chain links TRBV7-9 to TRBJ1-4; TRBD1 aligns across 9 bases. CDR1 and CDR2 (germline): SEHNR, FQNEAQ (reference sequence). The CDR3 covers 14 residues. The ends lost 5 bases at V and 8 bases at J; junction bases unmatched: 6. Written as DNA, the CDR3 is TGTGCCAGCAGCCCGGACAGGGGTTGGGAAAAACTGTTTTTT. Translating it yields CASSPDRGWEKLFF. The complete variable domain, with remaining parts taken from reference TRBV7-9 and TRBJ1-4, reads DTGVSQNPRHKITKRGQNVTFRCDPISEHNRLYWYRQTLGQGPEFLTYFQNEAQLEKSRLLSDRFSAERPKGSFSTLEIQRTEQGDSAMYLCASSPDRGWEKLFFGSGTQLSVL.